This entry lists 8 T cell receptor beta chains sequenced from one sample in a study of blood T cell repertoires in COVID-19. TCRdb's copy holds only in-frame clones and misses some; the assay was immunoSEQ multiplex PCR. Of about 56,000 clones listed, roughly nine tenths are singletons. The sample was peripheral blood. Source of these receptors: a human donor in a cohort sampled during active COVID-19.

The V gene is TRBV7-8, the J gene TRBJ1-6; no definite D call. Trimming removed 2 bases at V and 5 bases at J, with 7 bases between. CDR1 is SGHVS and CDR2 is FQNEAQ in the germline V gene. The CDR3 is 14 amino acids. CDR3 DNA: TGTGCCAGCAGCTTATTCCGGGATAATTCACCCCTCCACTTT. Amino acid sequence: CASSLFRDNSPLHF.

The chain recombines TRBV12-3 or TRBV12-4 with TRBJ2-2; D ambiguous. The CDR3 extends over 12 amino acids. V was clipped by 1 base and J by 8 bases, with 5 bases between them. The CDR3 loop is CASSLVIGELFF. The CDR3 bases are TGTGCCAGCAGTTTAGTCATTGGGGAGCTGTTTTTT.

V is TRBV6-2 or TRBV6-3 and J is TRBJ1-3; no clear D. The CDR3 has 11 residues. V dropped 2 bases and J dropped 12 bases, with 8 bases sitting between them. CDR1 is MNHEY and CDR2 is SVGEGT in the germline V gene. The CDR3: CASSYGLGIYF. DNA for the CDR3: TGTGCCAGCAGTTACGGGCTCGGCATATATTTT.

The chain is built from TRBV30 and TRBJ2-1, with 8 positions matching TRBD1. V lost 1 base and J lost 5; bases outside the gene matches: 13. CDR3 length: 17 amino acids. CDR1 and CDR2 from the germline V gene are GTSNPN and SVGIG (reference sequence). CDR3 protein: CAWSALWTGKRDNEQFF. DNA for the CDR3: TGTGCCTGGAGTGCCTTATGGACAGGGAAACGGGACAATGAGCAGTTCTTC.

This clone was counted once. The chain recombines TRBV3-1 (or the pseudogene TRBV3-2) with TRBJ1-5; 8 bases line up with TRBD1. The CDR3 is 17 residues long. The trim removed 1 base at V and 9 bases at J, leaving 14 bases unmatched. The V gene's germline CDR1 is LGHDT and CDR2 YNNKEL (reference sequence). The CDR3 DNA is TGTGCCAGCAGCCAAGGCGGACAGGGACCCCGCGGTGGGCCCCAGCATTTT. It translates to CASSQGGQGPRGGPQHF.

V gene TRBV20-1 combines with J gene TRBJ2-5; 9 bases fit TRBD1. The germline CDR1 and CDR2 sequences are DFQATT and SNEGSKA (reference sequence). The V and J ends lost 3 bases and 4 bases, in that order; junction bases with no gene match: 6. This CDR3 has 14 amino acids. CDR3 nucleotide sequence: TGCAGTGCTAGTGGACACAGGGGGCGAGAGACCCAGTACTTC. This encodes CSASGHRGRETQYF.

Of note for this clone: Other nucleotide sequences in the sample specify the same CDR3. The rearrangement uses TRBV12-3 or TRBV12-4 and TRBJ1-2, with TRBD1 identical over 9 bases. This CDR3 comprises 13 residues. The ends lost 5 bases at V and 4 bases at J; junction bases unmatched: 2. The CDR3 coding sequence is TGTGCCAGCAGTCCGGGACAGGGCTATGGCTACACCTTC. Its protein is CASSPGQGYGYTF.

This chain connects TRBV11-2 to TRBJ1-6; 10 bases map to TRBD1. The V gene end was trimmed by 4 bases and the J gene end by 12 bases; junction bases not matched to a gene: 6. This CDR3 contains 14 residues. Germline V gene lookup returns CDR1 SGHAT and CDR2 FQNNGV. The CDR3 protein is CASSSDRGQGPLHF. In DNA, the CDR3 is TGTGCCAGCAGCTCCGACAGGGGGCAAGGACCCCTCCACTTT.